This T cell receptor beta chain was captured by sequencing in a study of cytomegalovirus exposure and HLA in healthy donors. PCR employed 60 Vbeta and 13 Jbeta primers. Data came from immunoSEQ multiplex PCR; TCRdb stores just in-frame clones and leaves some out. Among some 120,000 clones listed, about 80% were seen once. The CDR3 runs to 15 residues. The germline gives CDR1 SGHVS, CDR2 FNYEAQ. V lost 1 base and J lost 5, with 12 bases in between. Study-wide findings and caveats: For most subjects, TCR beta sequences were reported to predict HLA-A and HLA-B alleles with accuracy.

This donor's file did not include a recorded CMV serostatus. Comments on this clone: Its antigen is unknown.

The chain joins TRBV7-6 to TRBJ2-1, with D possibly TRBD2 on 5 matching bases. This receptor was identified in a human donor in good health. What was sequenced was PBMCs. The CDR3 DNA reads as TGTGCCAGCAGCTTAGGCGGGCAGTTAAACAATGAGCAGTTCTTC. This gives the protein CASSLGGQLNNEQFF.